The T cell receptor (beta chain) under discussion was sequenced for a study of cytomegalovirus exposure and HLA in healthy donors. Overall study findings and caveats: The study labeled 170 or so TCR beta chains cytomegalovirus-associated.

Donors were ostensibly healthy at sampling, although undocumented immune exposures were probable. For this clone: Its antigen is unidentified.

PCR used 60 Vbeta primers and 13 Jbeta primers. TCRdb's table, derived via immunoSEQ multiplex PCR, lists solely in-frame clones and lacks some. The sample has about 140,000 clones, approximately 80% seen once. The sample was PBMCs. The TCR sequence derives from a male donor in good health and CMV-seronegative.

CDR3 nucleotides: TGTGCCAGCAAGTTCAGTCTCTCAGGTACTGAAGCTTTCTTT. Protein: CASKFSLSGTEAFF. The genes are TRBV6-5 and TRBJ1-1; D unresolved. The length of the CDR3 is 14 residues. Looked up from germline, CDR1 is MNHEY and CDR2 is SVGAGI. Trimming cost V 7 bases and J 5 bases, with 17 bases left between them.